The sequence of this TCR beta chain was determined in a study of T cell responses to AZD1222 COVID-19 vaccine. The protocol was immunoSEQ multiplex PCR, while the TCRdb copy is restricted to in-frame clones and leaves out a portion. Found here are about 120,000 clones, roughly nine tenths of them singletons; the top ten hold roughly 8%. Germline V gene data show CDR1 as MDHEN and CDR2 as SYDVKM. Trimming took 3 bases from V and 7 from J, leaving 19 bases between them. CDR3 length: 16 amino acids. The chain employs TRBV28 and TRBJ1-5; no definite D call. The TCR comes from an adult in good health. The sample was peripheral blood, taken on day 0 of AZD1222 vaccination. CDR3 nucleotides: TGTGCCAGCAGTTTTTCCCTCCCTTATTTAGGACAGCCCCAGCATTTT. Residues: CASSFSLPYLGQPQHF.